This T cell receptor (beta chain) was found in a study of blood T cells in healthy people across ages. Study observations and caveats: Because donor CMV status was unknown, expanded clonotype changes were possibly confounded. Total diversity from one million sequenced T cells was likely underestimated.

This clonotype was picked up a small number of times. The antigen is not known. CDR1 and CDR2 from the germline V gene are SGHAT and FQNNGV. Trimming left V 1 base short and J 6 bases short, with 7 bases between. This CDR3 contains 13 residues. Together with a sample-barcoded 5' primer, a J-beta primer mix was included in a second PCR lasting about 6 to 11 cycles. Every cDNA was tagged by a template-switch adaptor with 12 random nucleotides. From each sample, at least 2.5 million paired-end reads containing CDR3 were obtained. TCRdb re-derived calls from the 5' RACE reads in MiXCR, one entry per CDR3 protein. The sample lists approximately 1,000,000 distinct CDR3 sequences, roughly 45% occurring once.

This chain links TRBV11-2 with TRBJ2-1; D is uncertain. The TCR originated in a woman aged 55-69 years in good health. Sequencing was carried out using blood. DNA for the CDR3: TGTGCCAGCAGCTTAGTTGCAATCAATGAGCAGTTCTTC. Residues: CASSLVAINEQFF.